Listed here are 17 T cell receptor beta chains from one sample, sequenced in a study of human T cells and chemical hapten exposure (dated by TCRdb to about 2021). The library was produced with RACE. Reads for this sample came from a NextSeq 500. TCRdb took the public reads, trimmed them with fastp at Q25, ran MiXCR for clone calling and kept in-frame beta chains. One record per CDR3 amino acid sequence lists the most common genes and DNA. Recorded for this sample are about 180,000 distinct CDR3 sequences; roughly 30% of them occurred a single time. The leading ten clones occupy 2.9% of the sample. Taken with the paper, the label for time point translates to: pre-sensitization, week 0. In the paper's terms, the treatment or condition label means: therapeutic diphenylcyclopropenone sensitization with weekly scalp DPC. This material consisted of whole blood, taken in connection with sensitization to the hapten diphenylcyclopropenone (DPC). The receptors shown here come from a woman in her thirties with alopecia areata. Some clones in this sample may be carry-over from other donors' samples.

This clonotype was seen more than once but under ten times. This rearrangement joins TRBV7-2 to TRBJ2-3; D perhaps matches TRBD2 (6 bases). The germline CDR1 and CDR2 sequences are SGHTA and FQGNSA. Trimming stripped 4 bases from V and 6 bases from J, with 11 bases between. CDR3 length equals 13 residues. CDR3 nucleotide sequence: TGTGCCAGCAGCTATAAGAGCGGGGATACGCAGTATTTT. It specifies CASSYKSGDTQYF. Complete variable domain (other parts from reference TRBV7-2 and TRBJ2-3): GAGVSQSPSNKVTEKGKDVELRCDPISGHTALYWYRQSLGQGLEFLIYFQGNSAPDKSGLPSDRFSAERTGGSVSTLTIQRTQQEDSAVYLCASSYKSGDTQYFGPGTRLTVL.

This clonotype was seen a few times. The J gene is TRBJ1-4, the V gene TRBV11-2; D might be TRBD1 (6 bases). Looked up from germline, CDR1 is SGHAT and CDR2 is FQNNGV. The CDR3 runs 15 residues. V was trimmed by 2 bases and J by 2 bases, leaving 9 bases between them. The CDR3: CASSLTTGTNEKLFF. The DNA of the CDR3 is TGTGCCAGCAGCTTAACCACAGGGACTAATGAAAAACTGTTTTTT.

This chain joins TRBV14 and TRBJ1-2; D is undetermined. This CDR3 is built from 13 residues. The germline CDR1 and CDR2 sequences are SGHDN and FVKESK. The V end lost 0 bases, the J end lost 8 bases, and 10 bases lay between the germline ends. CDR3 region: CASSQDGQRGYTF. The CDR3 DNA reads as TGTGCCAGCAGCCAAGACGGCCAGCGGGGCTACACCTTC.

This clonotype was observed at least ten times. The rearrangement uses TRBV12-3 or TRBV12-4 and TRBJ1-6; no firm D call. The CDR3 is 12 residues long. V was shortened by 6 bases and J by 7 bases, with 7 bases between the two germline ends. The CDR3, as DNA: TGTGCCAGCAGCTTCCCCAATTCACCCCTCCACTTT. Amino acids: CASSFPNSPLHF.

This chain links TRBV28 with TRBJ2-1; 11 bases match TRBD2. CDR1 MDHEN and CDR2 SYDVKM come from the germline V gene. CDR3 length: 17 residues. After removal of 2 bases from V and 12 bases from J, the junction contained 15 bases not matched to a gene. The CDR3 DNA reads TGTGCCAGCAGTTTAGGCGTAGCGGGAGGGGCTACAATGAGGCAGTTCTTC. Its translation: CASSLGVAGGATMRQFF.

CDR3 in amino acids: CASSSWTVKTTDTQYF. CDR3 nucleotides: TGTGCCAGCAGTTCATGGACAGTCAAGACCACAGATACGCAGTATTTT. This chain links TRBV28 with TRBJ2-3; a possible D gene is TRBD1 (6 bases). Looked up from germline, CDR1 is MDHEN and CDR2 is SYDVKM. The V end was cut by 4 bases, the J end by 2 bases, with 16 bases between. The CDR3 extends over 16 amino acids.

The sample holds a few counts of this clonotype. V is TRBV28 and J is TRBJ2-7, with D perhaps assigned TRBD1 or TRBD2 (5 bases each). Trimming stripped 6 bases from V and 0 bases from J, with 15 bases between. Germline V gene lookup returns CDR1 MDHEN and CDR2 SYDVKM. The CDR3 spans 15 residues. The CDR3 is CASSRGGSRSYEQYF. The CDR3 DNA follows: TGTGCCAGCAGCCGGGGCGGTTCGCGCTCCTACGAGCAGTACTTC.

This clonotype showed up just a few times. The CDR3 sequence: CASSMRQSRVPNQPQHF. CDR3 nucleotides: TGTGCCAGTAGTATGCGACAGTCACGAGTCCCCAATCAGCCCCAGCATTTT. The rearrangement joins TRBV19 to TRBJ1-5; the D gene is possibly TRBD1 (5 bases). V was cut by 3 bases and J by 3 bases, with 18 bases left in between. The CDR3 extends over 17 amino acids. The germline V gene encodes CDR1 LNHDA and CDR2 SQIVND (reference sequence).

In DNA form, the CDR3 reads TGTGCCAGTAGTATTCTCCGGACAGGGGCCGAGCAGTACTTC. Translating gives CASSILRTGAEQYF. This chain connects TRBV19 to TRBJ2-7; 9 positions match TRBD1. Germline CDR1 LNHDA, CDR2 SQIVND (reference sequence). The junction had 6 bases not matched to a gene; V was cut back by 3 bases and J by 6 bases. The CDR3 has 14 residues.

In this sample, this clonotype turned up many times. This chain links TRBV11-1 with TRBJ2-1, with D perhaps TRBD1 (5 bases). Trimming left V 4 bases short and J 4 bases short, with 8 bases between. Germline-derived CDR1 and CDR2 are SGHAT and FQDESV (reference sequence). The CDR3 runs 13 residues. The CDR3 bases are TGTGCCAGCAGCTCTTCAGGGTACAATGAGCAGTTCTTC. Translation: CASSSSGYNEQFF.

The chain recombines TRBV9 with TRBJ2-1, with 10 bases identical to TRBD2. Germline CDR1 is SGDLS and CDR2 is YYNGEE. The CDR3 is made up of 15 amino acids. J was trimmed by 5 bases and V by 4 bases; bases with no gene match: 6. CDR3 DNA: TGTGCCAGCAGCTCTAGCGGGGGCCCTCACAATGAGCAGTTCTTC. Translation gives CASSSSGGPHNEQFF.

The V call is TRBV2, the J call TRBJ1-1; D unresolved. The CDR3 spans 13 residues. Germline V gene data show CDR1 as SNHLY and CDR2 as FYNNEI. Trimming shortened V by 2 bases and J by 1 base, and 5 bases separated the two germline ends. The CDR3 DNA reads as TGTGCCAGCAGTGAACCAGGGAACACTGAAGCTTTCTTT. Encoded protein: CASSEPGNTEAFF.

This clonotype was seen many times. The rearrangement joins TRBV7-6 to TRBJ2-7; the D gene is possibly TRBD2 (6 bases). The germline V gene encodes CDR1 SGHVS and CDR2 FNYEAQ. V was shortened by 8 bases and J by 0 bases, with 8 bases between the two germline ends. The CDR3 has 12 residues. Here the CDR3 DNA reads TGTGCCAGCGGGGGGAGCTCCTACGAGCAGTACTTC. Its protein product is CASGGSSYEQYF.

This clonotype was found once. This chain links TRBV2 with TRBJ1-4; the D is unclear. Trimming removed 2 bases at V and 4 bases at J, with 8 bases between. This CDR3 is 14 amino acids long. From germline, CDR1 is SNHLY and CDR2 FYNNEI. Here the CDR3 reads CASSEWPVNEKLFF. In DNA form, the CDR3 reads TGTGCCAGCAGTGAATGGCCGGTTAATGAAAAACTGTTTTTT.

The chain recombines TRBV7-3 with TRBJ2-7; possibly TRBD2 for D (6 bases). The CDR3 contains 14 residues. Trimming shortened V by 1 base and J by 0 bases, and 7 bases separated the two germline ends. Germline CDR1 and CDR2: SGHTA and FQGTGA. CDR3 loop: CASSLRGDSYEQYF. The CDR3 region has the DNA TGTGCCAGCAGCTTAAGGGGGGACTCCTACGAGCAGTACTTC.

This clonotype was picked up a small number of times. The rearrangement joins TRBV7-3 to TRBJ1-1, with D maybe TRBD1 (5 bases). The CDR3 consists of 14 residues. The V end was cut by 6 bases, the J end by 6 bases, with 17 bases between. Germline lookup yields CDR1 SGHTA and CDR2 FQGTGA. DNA for the CDR3: TGTGCCAGCAGTGAGAATCCAGGGATCGCTGAAGCTTTCTTT. Amino acids: CASSENPGIAEAFF.

This clonotype was recorded a few times. The V and J genes are TRBV29-1 and TRBJ2-7; perhaps TRBD2 as D (6 bases). From germline, CDR1 is SQVTM and CDR2 ANQGSEA. This CDR3 has 15 residues. V was cut by 6 bases and J by 0 bases, with 18 bases left in between. CDR3 residues: CSVLQMRGGSYEQYF. CDR3 nucleotides: TGCAGCGTCCTCCAGATGCGGGGCGGCTCCTACGAGCAGTACTTC.